This T cell receptor (beta chain) comes out of a study of T cell repertoires in cytomegalovirus infection. Across the whole study: Use of recently identified HLA-C-restricted and well-studied HLA-B-restricted CMV epitopes was part of the study. In public TCR beta signatures, there were indications of both CMV infection and matching HLA type.

Findings and caveats of the study: The ex vivo response was dominated by HLA-C-restricted CMV-specific TCR beta clonotypes.

V was shortened by 1 base and J by 6 bases, with 16 bases between the two germline ends. Germline V gene lookup returns CDR1 SGHTA and CDR2 FQGNSA. The CDR3 has 16 residues. MiXCR, applied by TCRdb to the reads, yields one record per CDR3 protein. There are approximately 770,000 distinct CDR3 sequences in the sample; about 29% occur only once, and under 15% lies in the top ten. Worth noting for this clonotype: Antigen specificity is unknown.

Sequenced here: cultured CD8+ T cells from PBMCs, sampled from culture after CMV antigen stimulation. This receptor was obtained from a human donor in good health (CMV status not recorded). Some clones in this sample may be carry-over from other donors' samples. This sequence joins TRBV7-2 and TRBJ1-3, with a weak D call TRBD1 (5 bases). CDR3 sequence (DNA): TGTGCCAGCAGCTTAGTTCCGGCAGGGAGTGAAAACACCATATATTTT. It encodes CASSLVPAGSENTIYF.